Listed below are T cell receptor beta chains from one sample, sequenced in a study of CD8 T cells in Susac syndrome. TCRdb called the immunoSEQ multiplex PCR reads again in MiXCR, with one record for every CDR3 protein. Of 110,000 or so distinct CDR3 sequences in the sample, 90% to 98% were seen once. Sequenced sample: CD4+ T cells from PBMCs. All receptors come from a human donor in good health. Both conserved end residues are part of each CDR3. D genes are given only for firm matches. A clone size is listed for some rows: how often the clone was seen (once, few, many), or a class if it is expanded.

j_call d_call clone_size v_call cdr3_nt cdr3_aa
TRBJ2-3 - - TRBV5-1 TGCGCCAGCAGCTTGCCCATCGGATCTAGCACAGATACGCAGTATTTT CASSLPIGSSTDTQYF
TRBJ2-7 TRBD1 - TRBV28 TGTGCCAGCAGTCATCTCCCGGGACAGGGGGCGAAGGAGCAGTACTTC CASSHLPGQGAKEQYF
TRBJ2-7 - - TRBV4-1 TGCGCCAGCAGCCAAGATCCCCGGGCTAGCTCCTACTACGAGCAGTACTTC CASSQDPRASSYYEQYF
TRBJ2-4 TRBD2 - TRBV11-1 TGTGCCAGCAGTTTTTGGACAGGGGGACTAGCGGGAGGGCCCGGAAACATTCAGTACTTC CASSFWTGGLAGGPGNIQYF
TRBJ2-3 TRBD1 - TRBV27 TGTGCCAGCAGTTTCCCCGGGACAGACTTAGGGCCAGATACGCAGTATTTT CASSFPGTDLGPDTQYF
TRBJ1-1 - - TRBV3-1 TGTGCCAGCAGCTCGGGGCCCACTGAAGCTTTCTTT CASSSGPTEAFF
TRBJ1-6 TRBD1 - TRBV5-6 TGTGCCAGCAGCCTGGGGGACAGGAATTCACCCCTCCACTTT CASSLGDRNSPLHF
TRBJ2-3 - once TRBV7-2 TGTGCCAGCAGCTTGGCAGGGACCACAGATACGCAGTATTTT CASSLAGTTDTQYF
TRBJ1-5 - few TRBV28 TGTGCCAGCAGTCCCGACAGCAATCAGCCCCAGCATTTT CASSPDSNQPQHF
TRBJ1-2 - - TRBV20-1 TGCAGTGCTAGACAGGACAGAAACTATGGCTACACCTTC CSARQDRNYGYTF
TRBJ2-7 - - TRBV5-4 TGTGCCAGCAGCTCGGCTAGCTTCTCCTACGAGCAGTACTTC CASSSASFSYEQYF
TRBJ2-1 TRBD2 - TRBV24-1 TGTGCCACCAGTCGTAGCGGGAGCAGCAATGAGCAGTTCTTC CATSRSGSSNEQFF
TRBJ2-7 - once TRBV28 TGTGCCAGCAGGACTTTAGGGGGTGAGCAGTACTTC CASRTLGGEQYF
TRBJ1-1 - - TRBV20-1 TGCAGTGCTAGCGCAGGTCGCGCTGAAGCTTTCTTT CSASAGRAEAFF
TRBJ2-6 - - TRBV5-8 TGTGCCAGCGAGGAGGCGGCCATCTCTGGGGCCAACGTCCTGACTTTC CASEEAAISGANVLTF
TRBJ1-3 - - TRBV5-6 TGTGCCAGCAGCGGCGAAAGAAGGTACTCTGGAAACACCATATATTTT CASSGERRYSGNTIYF
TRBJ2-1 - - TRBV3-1 TGTGCCAGCAGCCAAGGAATGGGACCTTACAATGAGCAGTTCTTC CASSQGMGPYNEQFF
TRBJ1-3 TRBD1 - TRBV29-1 TGCAGCGTTCTTTCGCGGGACAGGGAAGGTGGAAACACCATATATTTT CSVLSRDREGGNTIYF
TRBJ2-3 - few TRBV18 TGTGCCAGCTCACCACGCACAGATACGCAGTATTTT CASSPRTDTQYF
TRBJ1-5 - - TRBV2 TGTGCCAGCAGTGAAAGTACGGCGGGCAATCAGCCCCAGCATTTT CASSESTAGNQPQHF
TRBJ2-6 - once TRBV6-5 TGTGCCAGCAGTTACTCCTCAGTCGGGTCTGGGGCCAACGTCCTGACTTTC CASSYSSVGSGANVLTF
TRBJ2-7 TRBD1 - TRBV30 TGTGCCTGGAGTGAGCCGGGATCCTGGGACAGGACCTACGAGCAGTACTTC CAWSEPGSWDRTYEQYF
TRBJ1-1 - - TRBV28 TGTGCCAGCGAATCAGGGGTTAGGACTGAAGCTTTCTTT CASESGVRTEAFF
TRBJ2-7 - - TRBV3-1 TGTGCCAGCAGCCAAGTCCGGGACGAGCAGTACTTC CASSQVRDEQYF
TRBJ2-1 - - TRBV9 TGTGCCAGCAGCGTAGCGGGAGTTGGGTCCTACAATGAGCAGTTCTTC CASSVAGVGSYNEQFF
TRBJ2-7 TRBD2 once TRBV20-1 TGCAGTGCCGCATACCCGGGCGCGGGAGGCCACGAGCAGTACTTC CSAAYPGAGGHEQYF
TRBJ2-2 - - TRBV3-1 TGTGCCAGCAGCCAAGAAAGGGTCGGGGAGCTGTTTTTT CASSQERVGELFF
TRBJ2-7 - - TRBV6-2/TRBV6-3 TGTGCCAGCAGTTGGCGTTTCGGCTCCTACGAGCAGTACTTC CASSWRFGSYEQYF
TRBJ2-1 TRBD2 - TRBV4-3 TGCGCCAGCAGCCAAGATCCCCCTAGCGGGAGCAACAATGAGCAGTTCTTC CASSQDPPSGSNNEQFF
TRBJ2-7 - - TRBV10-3 TGTGCCATCAGTGCAGGGGAGGTGGGGGAGCAGTACTTC CAISAGEVGEQYF
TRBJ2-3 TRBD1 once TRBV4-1 TGCGCCAGCAGCCAAGACCTACAGGGGGTCCGAGGAGATACGCAGTATTTT CASSQDLQGVRGDTQYF
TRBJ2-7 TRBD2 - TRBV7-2 TGTGCCAGCAGCTTTAAGGCGGGGGGACCCTACGAGCAGTACTTC CASSFKAGGPYEQYF
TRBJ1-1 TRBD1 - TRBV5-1 TGCGCCAGCAGCTCGGCGGACAGGGGGAAGAACACTGAAGCTTTCTTT CASSSADRGKNTEAFF
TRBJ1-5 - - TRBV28 TGTGCCAGCAGTCCGGGGCTGGGGGCCGGTCAGCCCCAGCATTTT CASSPGLGAGQPQHF
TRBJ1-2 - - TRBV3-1 TGTGCCAGCAGCCATTCGGAGGGAGGCTTCAGCGGCTACACCTTC CASSHSEGGFSGYTF
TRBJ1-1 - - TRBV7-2 TGTGCCAGCAGCTTAGGAACTACACACGTCAACACTGAAGCTTTCTTT CASSLGTTHVNTEAFF
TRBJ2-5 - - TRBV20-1 TGCAGTGCCCCCTCGCCGGCACAAGAGACCCAGTACTTC CSAPSPAQETQYF
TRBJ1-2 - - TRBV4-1 TGCGCCAGCAGCCAAGTGACCGAGAACTATGGCTACACCTTC CASSQVTENYGYTF
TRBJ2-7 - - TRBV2 TGTGCCAGCAGTGAGGGCCTTACCTACGAGCAGTACTTC CASSEGLTYEQYF
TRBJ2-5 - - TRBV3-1 TGTGCCAGCAGCGCGAGACAGCTAACCCCCCAAGAGACCCAGTACTTC CASSARQLTPQETQYF
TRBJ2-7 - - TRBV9 TGTGCCAGCAGCTCAATAGCCGGGTTCGGACGCGAGCAGTACTTC CASSSIAGFGREQYF
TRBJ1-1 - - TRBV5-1 TGCGCCAGCAGCTTGGACGGCCAGATGAACACTGAAGCTTTCTTT CASSLDGQMNTEAFF
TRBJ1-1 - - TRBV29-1 TGCAGCGCCTTAACCGGCGCTGAAGCTTTCTTT CSALTGAEAFF
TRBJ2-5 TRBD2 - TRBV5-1 TGCGCCAGCAGCCTAGGGGCTAGCGGCAATCAAGAGACCCAGTACTTC CASSLGASGNQETQYF
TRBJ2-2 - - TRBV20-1 TGCAGTGCTAGCGGGAGAGGCGCCGGGGAGCTGTTTTTT CSASGRGAGELFF
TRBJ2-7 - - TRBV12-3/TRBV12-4 TGTGCCAGCAGTTTGCAGGGCCCCTCCTACGAGCAGTACTTC CASSLQGPSYEQYF
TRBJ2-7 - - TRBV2 TGTGCCAGCAGTGATCTAAACAGGGCAAGCTCCTACGAGCAGTACTTC CASSDLNRASSYEQYF